The 5 T cell receptor beta chains listed next were all sequenced from one sample in a study of post-analysis software for immune sequencing data. Study conclusions and caveats: Roughly five TRBV segments appeared more often in patients than in controls, and TRBV5-6, TRBV5-1 and TRBV20-1 were among these.

These receptors have no known antigen. Unique-molecular-identifier-tagged TCR beta cDNA libraries were used. TCRdb passed the PCR reads through MiXCR, listing each CDR3 protein once. This sample has 700,000 to 800,000 distinct CDR3 sequences, with 25% to 30% found just once. Material: blood. The source of these receptors is a girl aged 10-17 years with multiple sclerosis.

Only a few counts were recorded for this clonotype. The CDR3 coding sequence is TGCAGTGCTAGAGATCCCAGGGCGGCAACTAATGAAAAACTGTTTTTT. Translated, it gives CSARDPRAATNEKLFF. The chain combines TRBV20-1 with TRBJ1-4; D perhaps matches TRBD1 (5 bases). The CDR3 runs 16 residues. V was clipped by 0 bases and J by 0 bases, with 11 bases between them. Looked up from germline, CDR1 is DFQATT and CDR2 is SNEGSKA (reference sequence).

This clonotype was observed a handful of times. V gene TRBV9 combines with J gene TRBJ2-1, with 12 positions matching TRBD2. This CDR3 region has 18 residues. Per germline, CDR1 SGDLS and CDR2 YYNGEE. With V trimmed by 0 bases and J by 1 base, 5 bases remained unmatched. The CDR3 DNA reads TGTGCCAGCAGCGTAGGCCTAGCGGGGGGGAATTCCTACAATGAGCAGTTCTTC. This sequence encodes CASSVGLAGGNSYNEQFF. Variable domain in full (rest from reference TRBV9 and TRBJ2-1): DSGVTQTPKHLITATGQRVTLRCSPRSGDLSVYWYQQSLDQGLQFLIQYYNGEERAKGNILERFSAQQFPDLHSELNLSSLELGDSALYFCASSVGLAGGNSYNEQFFGPGTRLTVL.

A few counts support this clonotype. The chain links TRBV28 to TRBJ2-1, with 11 bases fitting TRBD2. Germline CDR1 is MDHEN and CDR2 is SYDVKM. The CDR3 covers 14 residues. J gave up 7 bases and V 5 bases, and 4 bases lay outside the gene matches. CDR3 in amino acids: CASSIAGGWNEQFF. In nucleotides, the CDR3 is TGTGCCAGCAGTATAGCGGGAGGGTGGAATGAGCAGTTCTTC.

The rearrangement uses TRBV27 and TRBJ2-7; D unresolved. Germline CDR1 is MNHEY and CDR2 is SMNVEV (reference sequence). The CDR3 totals 15 residues. The germline V and J ends were trimmed by 2 bases and 4 bases, with 15 bases remaining between them. DNA of the CDR3: TGTGCCAGCAGTTTACTTGGGAACCGTAGATACGAGCAGTACTTC. Protein sequence: CASSLLGNRRYEQYF.

The genes are TRBV20-1 and TRBJ2-3, with 10 bases fitting TRBD2. CDR1 DFQATT and CDR2 SNEGSKA come from the germline V gene (reference sequence). The length of the CDR3 is 15 residues. V lost 5 bases to trimming and J lost 2 bases; unmatched junction nucleotides: 7. The CDR3 loop reads CSASRTSGNTDTQYF. CDR3 DNA sequence: TGCAGTGCTTCCCGGACTAGCGGAAACACAGATACGCAGTATTTT.